The 11 T cell receptor gamma chains below all came from one sample that was sequenced in a study of γδ T cells in repeated Plasmodium falciparum infection. Vgamma9/Vdelta2+ and Vdelta2-negative gammadelta T cells were flow-sorted from PBMC for bulk sequencing. With CATT, TCRdb re-called clones from the multiplex PCR reads. This table holds roughly 32,000 gamma-chain clones, approximately 1.4% found once. Sequenced material: gamma-delta T cells from blood. Every receptor here comes from a pool of human donors (malaria-infected and uninfected, not separated).

This clone was detected only a few times. The TCRdb protein comes from a much larger clone and disagrees with this DNA's translation at residue 3, likely due to a read error; the protein given here is derived from the DNA. The rearrangement joins TRGV9 to TRGJP. The J gene is absent in TCRdb and was assigned here via DNA matching to germline. Germline V gene data show CDR1 as GITISATS and CDR2 as ISYDGTV (reference sequence). The CDR3 runs to 17 residues. The CDR3 region has the DNA TGTGCCTCGTGGGAGCAATTTACAGAGTTGGGCAAAAAAATCAAGGTATTT. It translates to CASWEQFTELGKKIKVF.

There are a few counts of this clone. A far larger clone differs by one base, so this is likely a read error. Distinct nucleotide sequences in the sample also encode this CDR3. The CDR3: CALWEIKLF. The CDR3 DNA sequence: TGTGCCTTGTGGGAGATAAAGCTCTTT. The J gene is uncalled and the V gene is TRGV9. This CDR3 has 9 residues. Looked up from germline, CDR1 is GITISATS and CDR2 is ISYDGTV (reference sequence).

Sample share makes this clone medium-sized. The sample holds other DNA sequences that translate to the same CDR3. The chain couples TRGV4 to TRGJ1 or TRGJ2. V shed 0 bases, J shed 5 bases, and the junction held 4 bases outside the gene matches. This CDR3 has 13 residues. Germline V gene sequence: CDR1 EGSTGY, CDR2 YDSYTSSV. The CDR3: CATWDGPNYKKLF. The CDR3 DNA reads TGTGCCACCTGGGATGGGCCCAATTATAAGAAACTCTTT.

This clone was observed a handful of times. This sequence may be a read error, since a much larger clone differs from it by one base. The V gene is TRGV2, the J gene TRGJ1 or TRGJ2. The CDR3 consists of 17 residues. Germline loops: CDR1 EGSNGY, CDR2 YDSYNSKV. The CDR3 nucleotides are TGTGCCACCTGGGACGGGTGGTACGAACGAAGTTATTGTAAGAAACTCTTT. This sequence encodes CATWDGWYERSYCKKLF.

The sample holds many counts of this clone. A much larger clone differs from this one at a single base, so this may be a read error. Other DNA sequences in this sample translate to the same CDR3. V gene TRGV9 combines with J gene TRGJ1 or TRGJ2. V dropped 0 bases and J dropped 1; count of bases not matched to a gene: 3. Germline-derived CDR1 and CDR2 are GITISATS and ISYDGTV (reference sequence). This CDR3 contains 14 residues. The CDR3 is CALWEVPNYYKKLF. CDR3 coding DNA: TGTGCCTTGTGGGAGGTGCCAAATTATTATAAGAAACTCTTT.

Concerning this clone itself: For this DNA, TCRdb reports the protein of a much larger clone, which diverges at residue 3, most likely from a read error; the protein presented here is translated directly from the DNA. The chain uses TRGV5 and TRGJ1 or TRGJ2. The length of the CDR3 is 13 residues. Germline V gives CDR1 VINAFY, CDR2 YDVSNSKD. CDR3 region: CAAWDRCCYKKLF. The CDR3 nucleotides are TGTGCCGCCTGGGACAGGTGTTGTTATAAGAAACTCTTT.

This clone was seen ten or more times. The protein given by TCRdb reflects a much larger clone and differs at residue 4 from this DNA's translation, likely from a read error; the protein shown is the DNA's translation. The J gene is TRGJ1 or TRGJ2, the V gene TRGV9. The J gene is not listed in TCRdb, so it was assigned here from a DNA match to germline. The CDR3 is made up of 13 amino acids. After removal of 9 bases from V and 8 bases from J, the junction contained 16 bases not matched to a gene. Germline V lookup: CDR1 GITISATS, CDR2 ISYDGTV (reference sequence). The CDR3 protein is CALRRGRSHKKLF. As DNA, the CDR3 is TGTGCCTTGCGGCGGGGGCGGAGTCATAAGAAACTCTTT.

Notes on this clone: TCRdb has a much larger clone's protein, which differs at residue 10 from the translation of this DNA, likely because of a read error; what is shown is the protein translated from the DNA. J is TRGJP and V is TRGV9. Since TCRdb gives no J gene, matching the DNA to germline was used here to assign it. The J segment lost 6 bases and the V segment lost 0 bases, leaving 14 bases of the junction unmatched. This CDR3 region has 20 residues. Germline CDR1 and CDR2: GITISATS and ISYDGTV (reference sequence). The CDR3 nucleotides read TGTGCCTTGTGGGAGGTGCGACCCCTTAGGCGAGAGTTGGGCAAAAAAATCAAGGTATTT. Its protein is CALWEVRPLRRELGKKIKVF.

About this clone: This likely traces to a read error, being one base from a far larger clone. Other DNA sequences in this specimen translate into the identical CDR3. J is TRGJ1 or TRGJ2 and V is TRGV9. The J gene, left out of TCRdb, was set here by checking the DNA against germline. The germline CDR1 and CDR2 sequences are GITISATS and ISYDGTV (reference sequence). The CDR3 is 14 residues long. The DNA for the CDR3 is TGTGCTTTGTGGGAGGTGCCCTATTATTATAAGAAACTCTTT. Protein product: CALWEVPYYYKKLF.

This clone was recorded a few times. The amino acid sequence in TCRdb belongs to a much larger clone and departs from this DNA's translation at residue 8, likely a sequencing read error; the sequence shown is translated from the DNA. The chain couples TRGV9 to TRGJP. TCRdb leaves out the J gene; it was filled in here by matching the DNA to germline. The CDR3 runs to 18 residues. In germline, CDR1 is GITISATS, CDR2 ISYDGTV (reference sequence). CDR3 nucleotides: TGTGCCTTGTGGCAGGTGAGCCTGCAAGAGTTGGGCAAAAAAATCAAGGTATTT. As protein: CALWQVSLQELGKKIKVF.

This clone was seen at least ten times. The TCRdb protein comes from a much larger clone and disagrees with this DNA's translation at residue 5, likely due to a read error; the protein given here is derived from the DNA. This CDR3 is also generated by other DNA sequences in the sample. The rearrangement uses TRGV2 and TRGJ1 or TRGJ2. The V and J ends lost 4 bases and 12 bases, in that order; junction bases with no gene match: 12. This CDR3 has 12 amino acids. CDR1 is EGSNGY, CDR2 YDSYNSKV, per germline. The CDR3 DNA reads TGTGCCACCTGGGAAGGGGATAGTGCGAAACTCTTT. Residues: CATWEGDSAKLF.